This note documents a single T cell receptor beta chain sequence. The sample belongs to a study of blood T cell repertoires in COVID-19. In the source study's methods: Reference gene primer amplification yielded estimated nucleated cell counts. Sequencing used immunoSEQ multiplex PCR; TCRdb keeps in-frame clones, though not all of them. V, J and clone size are taken as reported in that table, and D and trimming were inferred from the DNA itself. The data contain some 270,000 clones, approximately 91% of them singletons. Germline CDR1 reads SGHNT; CDR2 reads YENEEA. V lost 2 bases, J lost 4 bases, and 5 bases stayed unmatched. The CDR3 totals 15 residues.

The V gene is TRBV11-3, the J gene TRBJ1-1, with 9 bases matching TRBD1. The sample comprised peripheral blood. The source is a man in his forties or fifties with acute or convalescent COVID-19. CDR3 in amino acids: CASSLSSDRGTEAFF. The CDR3 nucleotides read TGTGCCAGCAGCTTAAGCTCGGACAGGGGCACTGAAGCTTTCTTT. Full variable domain (outside the CDR3, taken from reference TRBV11-3 and TRBJ1-1): EAGVVQSPRYKIIEKKQPVAFWCNPISGHNTLYWYLQNLGQGPELLIRYENEEAVDDSQLPKDRFSAERLKGVDSTLKIQPAELGDSAVYLCASSLSSDRGTEAFFGQGTRLTVV.